This T cell receptor (beta chain) came from a study of blood T cell repertoires in COVID-19. For the study at large: Acute and convalescent COVID-19 specimens originated in the United States, Italy and Spain. Sample material is recorded as cDNA or gDNA derived from T cells, B-cell-depleted T cells, or PBMCs.

In the original analysis: Estimates of nucleated cell counts were drawn from the amplification of reference gene primers. Only in-frame clones appear in the TCRdb table, and some are missing; sequencing was by immunoSEQ multiplex PCR. Clone size and V and J calls were adopted from that table, with D and trimming inferred from the DNA. Altogether 150,000 to 200,000 clones are present, roughly 80% being singletons, with the ten largest covering approximately 3%. The germline V and J ends were trimmed by 3 bases and 3 bases, with 6 bases remaining between them. There are 13 residues in the CDR3. Germline lookup yields CDR1 WSHSY and CDR2 SAAADI.

The TCR sequence derives from a man between 65 and 80 years old with acute or convalescent COVID-19. The material sequenced was peripheral blood. The chain joins TRBV10-2 to TRBJ1-5; perhaps TRBD1 as D (5 bases). CDR3 amino acids: CASSDGHNQPQHF. For the CDR3, the DNA is TGCGCCAGCAGTGACGGACACAATCAGCCCCAGCATTTT.